The rows below give T cell receptor beta chains drawn from one sample of a study of blood T cell repertoires in COVID-19. Using immunoSEQ multiplex PCR, the repertoire was profiled, and TCRdb retains in-frame clones only, with some absent. The table has 150,000 or so clones, around 89% seen once. Sequencing was performed on peripheral blood. All receptors come from a man in his sixties with active or convalescent COVID-19. Both conserved end residues are part of each CDR3. The D gene is left open where the match is weak. Some rows mark clone size as missing; the rest say once, few, many or name a class of expanded clone.

TGTGCCAGCTCATCCTCTCTGACAGGGAACTACAATGAGCAGTTCTTC	CASSSSLTGNYNEQFF	TRBJ2-1	NA	TRBD1	TRBV18
TGTGCCAGCAGTTACTCAGAGGCCGAGCAGTACTTC	CASSYSEAEQYF	TRBJ2-7	NA	NA	TRBV6-5
TGTGCCTGGAGTGTAGTTGGAGGATTCAATCAGCCCCAGCATTTT	CAWSVVGGFNQPQHF	TRBJ1-5	once	NA	TRBV30
TGTGCCAGCACCCCATGGCGGGAGGATGAGCAGTTCTTC	CASTPWREDEQFF	TRBJ2-1	NA	TRBD2	TRBV7-6
TGTGCCAGCAGCACCATGAGGAATGGCTACACCTTC	CASSTMRNGYTF	TRBJ1-2	NA	NA	TRBV6-5
TGTGCCAGCAGCCGTCCGGAGGGGCGCAATTCACCCCTCCACTTT	CASSRPEGRNSPLHF	TRBJ1-6	NA	NA	TRBV3-1/TRBV3-2
TGTGCCAGTAGTATCCCCTATGACAGGGAGGCTGAAGCTTTCTTT	CASSIPYDREAEAFF	TRBJ1-1	NA	TRBD1	TRBV19
TGTGCCAGCACCTTTGGAGGCAGGGGTGGAGAAAAACTGTTTTTT	CASTFGGRGGEKLFF	TRBJ1-4	NA	NA	TRBV28
TGTGCCAGCAGCATTTCGGGGGGCGGGGCAGATACGCAGTATTTT	CASSISGGGADTQYF	TRBJ2-3	NA	NA	TRBV6-5
TGTGCCAGCGGACAGGTCAATCAGCCCCAGCATTTT	CASGQVNQPQHF	TRBJ1-5	NA	TRBD1	TRBV19
TGTGCCAGCCGGGACAGACCCTACGAGCAGTACTTC	CASRDRPYEQYF	TRBJ2-7	NA	TRBD1	TRBV25-1
TGTGCCTGGGACCCCGGACGGGGCCGGGGGACTGAAGCTTTCTTT	CAWDPGRGRGTEAFF	TRBJ1-1	NA	NA	TRBV30
TGTGCCAGCAGTTTAAGAGGGCAGGCCTACGAGCAGTACTTC	CASSLRGQAYEQYF	TRBJ2-7	NA	NA	TRBV28
TGTGCCTGGAGTGTAAGGGGGGGACAGCCCCAGCATTTT	CAWSVRGGQPQHF	TRBJ1-5	NA	NA	TRBV30
TGTGCCAGCAGTCCCCTTCAGGGAAACCCGTCGCCCCAGCATTTT	CASSPLQGNPSPQHF	TRBJ1-5	NA	NA	TRBV6-2/TRBV6-3
TGTGCCAGCAGCCCGCGGGTAGGGGGTTACGAGCAGTACTTC	CASSPRVGGYEQYF	TRBJ2-7	NA	NA	TRBV5-8
TGTGCCAGCAGTTTATCGGCGGGGGGGATAGGAGATACGCAGTATTTT	CASSLSAGGIGDTQYF	TRBJ2-3	NA	TRBD2	TRBV28
TGTGCCAGCAGGAAGCAGGGGAGGGATGAGACCCAGTACTTC	CASRKQGRDETQYF	TRBJ2-5	NA	NA	TRBV6-5